These T cell receptor beta chains were read from a single sample in a study of blood T cell repertoires in COVID-19. Here immunoSEQ multiplex PCR was the method, and the copy in TCRdb shows in-frame clones only, minus some. Found here are 400,000 to 500,000 clones, approximately 87% of them singletons; the top ten hold approximately 1.8%. The sample was PBMCs or T cells enriched from blood (not recorded which). The receptors originated from a middle-aged woman who had recovered from COVID-19. The CDR3 runs from the conserved cysteine through the conserved F or W. D genes are given only for firm matches. Not every row has a clone size; where given, it reads once, few, many or a size class.

>-|TRBV2|-|TRBJ1-4
CASRTGVNEKLFF
TGTGCCAGCAGGACGGGGGTTAATGAAAAACTGTTTTTT
>TRBD2|TRBV6-2/TRBV6-3|once|TRBJ2-2
CASSYRGLAGYTGELFF
TGTGCCAGCAGTTACAGAGGACTAGCGGGATATACCGGGGAGCTGTTTTTT
>TRBD1|TRBV6-5|-|TRBJ1-5
CASSPRGRQPQHF
TGTGCCAGCAGTCCCAGGGGGCGGCAGCCCCAGCATTTT
>-|TRBV6-5|-|TRBJ2-5
CASSRRPQRRETQYF
TGTGCCAGCAGTCGCCGACCGCAGAGGAGAGAGACCCAGTACTTC
>-|TRBV7-6|-|TRBJ2-7
CASSLDTGHSYEQYF
TGTGCCAGCAGCTTAGACACAGGGCACTCCTACGAGCAGTACTTC
>TRBD1|TRBV7-6|-|TRBJ1-2
CASSLEPGQGVCYTF
TGTGCCAGCAGCCTGGAACCGGGACAGGGTGTATGCTACACCTTC
>TRBD2|TRBV4-1|-|TRBJ2-7
CASSPGLAYEQYF
TGCGCCAGCAGCCCGGGACTAGCATACGAGCAGTACTTC
>-|TRBV7-2|-|TRBJ2-2
CASSFGSTRGELFF
TGTGCCAGCAGCTTTGGGTCTACTAGGGGGGAGCTGTTTTTT
>-|TRBV6-5|-|TRBJ2-5
CASSYSRGGGRETQYF
TGTGCCAGCAGTTACTCTCGCGGAGGCGGTAGGGAGACCCAGTACTTC
>-|TRBV4-2|few|TRBJ1-5
CASSGQGGNQPQHF
TGTGCCAGCAGCGGTCAAGGGGGTAATCAGCCCCAGCATTTT
>TRBD1|TRBV5-4|-|TRBJ1-2
CASSLETGGSYGYTF
TGTGCCAGCAGCTTGGAGACAGGGGGCAGCTATGGCTACACCTTC
>-|TRBV6-7|-|TRBJ1-4
CASRGTYEKLFF
TGTGCCAGCAGGGGGACTTATGAAAAACTGTTTTTT
>-|TRBV27|-|TRBJ1-3
CASSLYFRRAGEGNTIYF
TGTGCCAGCAGTTTATATTTCCGTAGGGCAGGGGAAGGAAACACCATATATTTT
>-|TRBV29-1|once|TRBJ1-2
CSVGEGLGYGYTF
TGCAGCGTTGGAGAGGGCTTGGGCTATGGCTACACCTTC
>-|TRBV25-1|-|TRBJ1-2
CASSELNYGYTF
TGTGCCAGCAGTGAATTAAACTATGGCTACACCTTC
>TRBD1|TRBV19|-|TRBJ1-5
CASSTPRGTGSNQPQHF
TGTGCCAGTAGTACCCCTAGGGGGACAGGGAGCAATCAGCCCCAGCATTTT
>TRBD2|TRBV7-2|-|TRBJ2-5
CASSLASLAGDTETQYF
TGTGCCAGCAGCTTAGCGAGCCTAGCGGGAGACACAGAGACCCAGTACTTC
>-|TRBV20-1|-|TRBJ2-3
CSASGPGGSTDTQYF
TGCAGTGCTAGTGGGCCTGGCGGGAGCACAGATACGCAGTATTTT
>-|TRBV6-5|-|TRBJ1-5
CASSFQGTQPQHF
TGTGCCAGCAGTTTCCAGGGAACTCAGCCCCAGCATTTT
>TRBD1|TRBV6-4|-|TRBJ1-2
CASSPDRTHYGYTF
TGTGCCAGCAGTCCGGACAGGACCCACTATGGCTACACCTTC
>TRBD2|TRBV5-1|-|TRBJ2-7
CASSLGLAGEEQYF
TGCGCCAGCAGCTTAGGACTAGCGGGAGAGGAGCAGTACTTC
>-|TRBV5-1|-|TRBJ1-1
CASSPTTGTNTEAFF
TGCGCCAGCAGTCCCACGACAGGAACCAACACTGAAGCTTTCTTT
>TRBD1|TRBV4-2|once|TRBJ1-4
CASTRQGDEKLFF
TGTGCCAGCACGAGGCAGGGGGATGAAAAACTGTTTTTT
>-|TRBV6-2/TRBV6-3|-|TRBJ2-7
CASSYSGRGGEQYF
TGTGCCAGCAGTTACTCAGGGCGGGGCGGCGAGCAGTACTTC
>-|TRBV12-3/TRBV12-4|-|TRBJ1-3
CASARQVENTIYF
TGTGCCAGCGCCCGACAGGTAGAAAACACCATATATTTT
>-|TRBV6-2/TRBV6-3|-|TRBJ1-5
CASTPGRRQAHQPQHF
TGTGCCAGCACCCCAGGGCGGCGACAGGCCCATCAGCCCCAGCATTTT
>TRBD2|TRBV9|-|TRBJ2-1
CASSPSGASYNEQFF
TGTGCCAGCAGCCCTAGCGGAGCGTCCTACAATGAGCAGTTCTTC
>-|TRBV7-9|-|TRBJ1-2
CASSPEGGSYGYTF
TGTGCCAGCAGCCCGGAGGGAGGGAGCTATGGCTACACCTTC
>-|TRBV5-6|-|TRBJ2-7
CASNPVGVHEQYF
TGTGCCAGCAACCCCGTCGGGGTACACGAGCAGTACTTC
>TRBD2|TRBV15|few|TRBJ2-5
CATSRDSTSGGETQYF
TGTGCCACCAGCAGAGATTCCACTAGCGGGGGAGAGACCCAGTACTTC
>TRBD1|TRBV4-1|-|TRBJ1-1
CASSHDSGTGATEAFF
TGCGCCAGCAGCCATGACTCCGGGACAGGGGCCACTGAAGCTTTCTTT
>-|TRBV7-2|once|TRBJ1-1
CASSFRNTEAFF
TGTGCCAGCAGCTTTAGGAACACTGAAGCTTTCTTT
>-|TRBV7-2|once|TRBJ1-5
CASSLGGVQDQPQHF
TGTGCCAGCAGCTTAGGCGGGGTTCAGGATCAGCCCCAGCATTTT
>TRBD1|TRBV5-4|-|TRBJ1-1
CASSSSPGQGSTEAFF
TGTGCCAGCAGCTCGTCCCCGGGACAGGGGAGCACTGAAGCTTTCTTT
>-|TRBV7-6|-|TRBJ2-5
CASSYRTDIQETQYF
TGTGCCAGCAGCTATCGGACAGATATACAAGAGACCCAGTACTTC
>-|TRBV2|-|TRBJ2-6
CASRITGSGANVLTF
TGTGCCAGCAGGATCACAGGCTCTGGGGCCAACGTCCTGACTTTC
>TRBD1|TRBV5-4|-|TRBJ1-3
CASSYTGAGNTIYF
TGTGCCAGCAGCTATACAGGGGCTGGAAACACCATATATTTT
>-|TRBV7-2|-|TRBJ1-1
CASSPRTANTEAFF
TGTGCCAGCAGCCCCCGGACAGCTAACACTGAAGCTTTCTTT
>-|TRBV11-2|-|TRBJ2-5
CASSPHDAGTQYF
TGTGCCAGCAGTCCACATGACGCAGGGACCCAGTACTTC
>-|TRBV10-3|-|TRBJ1-1
CAISTGLDTEAFF
TGTGCCATCAGTACGGGGTTAGACACTGAAGCTTTCTTT
>-|TRBV18|-|TRBJ1-6
CASSPSATADSYLHF
TGTGCCAGCTCACCATCTGCAACCGCGGACAGCTATCTCCACTTT
>-|TRBV7-8|-|TRBJ1-2
CASSLYQVLSGYTF
TGTGCCAGCAGCTTATACCAGGTCCTTAGTGGCTACACCTTC
>-|TRBV6-1|-|TRBJ1-2
CASSDQVNYGYTF
TGTGCCAGCAGTGACCAGGTTAACTATGGCTACACCTTC
>TRBD1|TRBV5-1|-|TRBJ1-1
CASSLGPGQGGTEAFF
TGCGCCAGCAGCTTGGGTCCGGGACAGGGTGGCACTGAAGCTTTCTTT
>TRBD1|TRBV30|-|TRBJ1-2
CACRDREKDGYTF
TGTGCCTGCCGGGACAGGGAAAAGGATGGCTACACCTTC
>-|TRBV14|-|TRBJ2-1
CASSQRLESYNEQFF
TGTGCCAGCAGCCAACGCTTAGAGTCCTACAATGAGCAGTTCTTC